The 16 T cell receptor beta chains below all came from one sample that was sequenced in a study of blood T cells in healthy people across ages. A second PCR of about 7 to 12 cycles used a sample-barcoded 5' primer and a J-beta primer mix. TCRdb processed the 5' RACE reads anew with MiXCR; each CDR3 protein has one entry. The table records around 870,000 distinct CDR3 sequences, 25% to 30% of them present only once. The sequencing input was blood. These TCRs come from a woman older than 75 in good health.

This clonotype was counted at least ten times. V is TRBV11-2 and J is TRBJ2-1, with no clear D. The V gene lost 0 bases and the J gene lost 8 bases, with 11 bases spanning the gap. This CDR3 has 14 amino acids. Germline lookup yields CDR1 SGHAT and CDR2 FQNNGV. CDR3 sequence reads: CASSLELASYEQFF. The DNA for the CDR3 is TGTGCCAGCAGCTTAGAGTTAGCTAGTTATGAGCAGTTCTTC.

This clonotype was seen ten or more times. V gene TRBV30 combines with J gene TRBJ1-2; D might be TRBD1 (6 bases). CDR1 and CDR2 (germline): GTSNPN, SVGIG (reference sequence). The CDR3 contains 12 residues. V dropped 2 bases and J dropped 8 bases, with 12 bases sitting between them. As DNA, the CDR3 is TGTGCCTGGAGTAGGGGGGCGCGAGGCTACACCTTC. Its translation: CAWSRGARGYTF.

This clonotype occurred a few times. The chain is built from TRBV25-1 and TRBJ2-3; 8 positions agree with TRBD1. The CDR3 covers 16 residues. Germline lookup yields CDR1 MGHDK and CDR2 SYGVNS. The ends lost 1 base at V and 4 bases at J; junction bases unmatched: 7. The CDR3 sequence is CASSEFGQGYADTQYF. CDR3 coding DNA: TGTGCCAGCAGTGAATTTGGACAGGGCTACGCAGATACGCAGTATTTT. The variable domain in full, completed from reference TRBV25-1 and TRBJ2-3, reads EADIYQTPRYLVIGTGKKITLECSQTMGHDKMYWYQQDPGMELHLIHYSYGVNSTEKGDLSSESTVSRIRTEHFPLTLESARPSHTSQYLCASSEFGQGYADTQYFGPGTRLTVL.

In nucleotides, the CDR3 is TGTGCCAGCAGTGGATACCGGGACTGGAGCTCCTACGAGCAGTACTTC. Amino acid sequence: CASSGYRDWSSYEQYF. The chain couples TRBV6-1 to TRBJ2-7; tentative D call: TRBD2 (6 bases). Trimming stripped 4 bases from V and 0 bases from J, with 16 bases between. Germline V lookup: CDR1 MNHNS, CDR2 SASEGT. The CDR3 runs 16 residues.

This clonotype came up many times. CDR3 sequence reads: CASSQSGRQADTQYF. CDR3 sequence (DNA): TGCGCCAGCAGCCAGTCGGGAAGGCAGGCAGATACGCAGTATTTT. V gene TRBV4-3 combines with J gene TRBJ2-3, with D perhaps TRBD2 (5 bases). Germline-derived CDR1 and CDR2 are LGHNA and YSLEER. The CDR3 spans 15 residues. Trimming pared 3 bases from V and 4 bases from J, leaving 14 bases between.

V and J are TRBV7-2 and TRBJ2-1; TRBD2 might be the D (6 bases). Germline V gene data show CDR1 as SGHTA and CDR2 as FQGNSA. V was shortened by 5 bases and J by 0 bases, with 14 bases between the two germline ends. This CDR3 is 16 amino acids long. Here the CDR3 reads CASSPFSGSSYNEQFF. The CDR3 DNA reads as TGTGCCAGCAGCCCGTTTAGCGGTAGCTCCTACAATGAGCAGTTCTTC. Drawing the rest from reference TRBV7-2 and TRBJ2-1, the complete variable domain is GAGVSQSPSNKVTEKGKDVELRCDPISGHTALYWYRQSLGQGLEFLIYFQGNSAPDKSGLPSDRFSAERTGGSVSTLTIQRTQQEDSAVYLCASSPFSGSSYNEQFFGPGTRLTVL.

This clonotype was counted a few times. The chain uses TRBV20-1 and TRBJ2-2; the match to TRBD1 covers 7 bases. This CDR3 contains 18 residues. The germline gives CDR1 DFQATT, CDR2 SNEGSKA (reference sequence). With 3 bases clipped from V and 4 bases from J, the junction kept 17 bases outside the gene matches. CDR3 loop: CSARDRQGVLTRTGELFF. The CDR3 region has the DNA TGCAGTGCTAGGGACCGACAGGGAGTACTGACACGCACCGGGGAGCTGTTTTTT.

This clonotype occurred many times. The chain carries TRBV11-3 and TRBJ2-5; 12 bases are shared with TRBD2. There are 18 residues in the CDR3. Germline CDR1 is SGHNT and CDR2 is YENEEA. Trimming removed 1 base from V and 4 bases from J; junction bases left unmatched: 10. The CDR3 DNA reads as TGTGCCAGCAGCTTAGGGGCGACTAGCGGGGGAAGGAGAGAGACCCAGTACTTC. This translates into CASSLGATSGGRRETQYF.

The CDR3 DNA reads TGTGCCAGCAGCTCAGGAGGACTAGCGGGGAACGAGCAGTACTTC. Translating gives CASSSGGLAGNEQYF. This chain uses TRBV7-2 with TRBJ2-5, with TRBD2 matching over 12 bases. Matching the DNA end better, TRBJ2-7 makes the J call doubtful. The germline V gene encodes CDR1 SGHTA and CDR2 FQGNSA. This CDR3 has 15 amino acids.

V gene TRBV20-1 combines with J gene TRBJ2-3; 8 nucleotides align to TRBD1. Germline V gene data show CDR1 as DFQATT and CDR2 as SNEGSKA (reference sequence). Trimming at V came to 5 bases and at J to 1 base, leaving 8 bases not matched to a gene. This CDR3 spans 15 amino acids. The CDR3 nucleotides are TGCAGTGCTCTCCGACCGGGACAGGGCACAGATACGCAGTATTTT. This gives the protein CSALRPGQGTDTQYF.

Notes on this clonotype: This may be a read error: a much more frequent sequence differs by one nucleotide. This chain links TRBV12-3 or TRBV12-4 with TRBJ2-3; 9 positions agree with TRBD2. This CDR3 has 15 amino acids. With 5 bases clipped from V and 3 bases from J, the junction kept 6 bases outside the gene matches. Here the CDR3 DNA reads TGTGCCAGCAGTGGGACTAGCCACTTGACAGATACGCAGTATTTT. Amino acids: CASSGTSHLTDTQYF.

The V call is TRBV20-1, the J call TRBJ2-1; no clear D. The CDR3 is made up of 12 amino acids. V was trimmed by 1 base and J by 8 bases, leaving 9 bases between them. CDR1 and CDR2 from the germline V gene are DFQATT and SNEGSKA (reference sequence). CDR3 sequence (DNA): TGCAGTGCTAGAGCCTTACGGGATGAGCAGTTCTTC. Residues: CSARALRDEQFF.

This chain uses TRBV7-2 with TRBJ2-6, with 10 bases lining up with TRBD1. V lost 10 bases and J lost 3; bases outside the gene matches: 12. The CDR3 contains 17 residues. In germline, CDR1 is SGHTA, CDR2 FQGNSA. The CDR3, as DNA: TGTGCCACTTCGGGACAGGGGCGGGGGATTGGGGCCAACGTCCTGACTTTC. This codes for CATSGQGRGIGANVLTF.

This clonotype showed up just a few times. A much larger clone sits a single nucleotide away, making a read error possible. The chain has TRBV7-2 and TRBJ2-1; D call uncertain. The length of the CDR3 is 12 residues. Per germline, CDR1 SGHTA and CDR2 FQGNSA. This chain's CDR3 is CASGLTHNEQFF. The CDR3 DNA sequence: TGTGCCAGCGGCTTAACTCACAATGAGCAGTTCTTC.

The chain employs TRBV12-3 or TRBV12-4 and TRBJ2-7; possibly TRBD1 for D (5 bases). V lost 6 bases, J lost 0 bases, and 12 bases lay in between. CDR3 length: 14 amino acids. CDR3 in DNA: TGTGCCAGCAGAAACGCCCAGGGCTCCTACGAGCAGTACTTC. Amino acids: CASRNAQGSYEQYF.

This clonotype was counted many times. V gene TRBV5-1 combines with J gene TRBJ2-7; TRBD1 matches 9 bases. This CDR3 comprises 13 residues. Per the germline V gene, CDR1 is SGHRS and CDR2 is YFSETQ. Trimming at V came to 4 bases and at J to 3 bases, leaving 2 bases not matched to a gene. CDR3 residues: CASSRTGDYEQYF. CDR3 DNA: TGCGCCAGCAGCAGGACAGGGGACTACGAGCAGTACTTC.